This T cell receptor beta chain was identified during a study of blood T cell repertoires in COVID-19. About the study: Material from acute and convalescent COVID-19 was sourced from the United States, Italy and Spain. Sample material is recorded as cDNA or gDNA derived from T cells, B-cell-depleted T cells, or PBMCs.

Source study methods: Cell counts per sample came from amplifying reference gene primers. The data were produced by immunoSEQ multiplex PCR, yet TCRdb's version contains in-frame clones alone and is incomplete. V, J and clone size were drawn from that table, and D and trimming were deduced from the DNA. The data hold roughly 120,000 clones, with 90% observed a single time. Those enrolled in Seattle joined during active infection and were followed longitudinally afterward. This CDR3 has 14 residues. The trim removed 6 bases at V and 6 bases at J, leaving 9 bases unmatched. Germline V gene data show CDR1 as MNHEY and CDR2 as SMNVEV (reference sequence).

The source material was peripheral blood. The clonotype comes from a man aged 55-75 years with COVID-19, enrolled during active disease. The chain has TRBV27 and TRBJ2-7; 9 positions match TRBD1. The CDR3 here is CASRVDRGSSEQYF. The CDR3 nucleotides are TGTGCCAGCAGGGTTGACAGGGGGAGCAGCGAGCAGTACTTC.